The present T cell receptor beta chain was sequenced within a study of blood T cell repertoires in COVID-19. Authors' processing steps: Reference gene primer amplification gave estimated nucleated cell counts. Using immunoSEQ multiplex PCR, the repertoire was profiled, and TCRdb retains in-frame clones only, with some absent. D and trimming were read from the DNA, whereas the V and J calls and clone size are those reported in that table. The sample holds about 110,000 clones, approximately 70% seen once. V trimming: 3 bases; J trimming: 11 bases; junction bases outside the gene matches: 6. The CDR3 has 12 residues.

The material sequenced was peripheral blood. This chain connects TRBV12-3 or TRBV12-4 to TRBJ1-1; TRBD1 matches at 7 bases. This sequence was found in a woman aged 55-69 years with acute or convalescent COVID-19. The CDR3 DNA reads TGTGCCAGCAGTTTTCCAGGGGGTTTGGCTTTCTTT. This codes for CASSFPGGLAFF.